Listed below are T cell receptor beta chains from one sample, sequenced in a study of blood T cell repertoires in COVID-19. Some clones are missing from TCRdb's copy, which holds only in-frame ones; the method was immunoSEQ multiplex PCR. The sample carries 30,000 to 35,000 clones, about 80% recorded once. The material sequenced was peripheral blood. The receptors here all came from a man aged 45-65 years with acute or convalescent COVID-19. Both conserved end residues are part of each CDR3. The order of the fields is V gene, D gene, J gene, clone size, CDR3 DNA, CDR3 protein. D genes are given only for firm matches. Size is omitted from some rows. Given values are once, few, many or a class for expanded clones.

v_gene: TRBV15
d_gene: -
j_gene: TRBJ1-4
abundance: -
CDR3nt: TGTGCCACCAGCAGACCCACAGGGCCAACTAATGAAAAACTGTTTTTT
CDR3aa: CATSRPTGPTNEKLFF

v_gene: TRBV7-9
d_gene: -
j_gene: TRBJ2-3
abundance: -
CDR3nt: TGTGCCAGCAGCTTAGGGAGGGAGGGGGAAGACACAGATACGCAGTATTTT
CDR3aa: CASSLGREGEDTDTQYF

v_gene: TRBV9
d_gene: -
j_gene: TRBJ2-1
abundance: -
CDR3nt: TGTGCCAGCAGCGTAGGCGGGGAAGGGTACAATGAGCAGTTCTTC
CDR3aa: CASSVGGEGYNEQFF

v_gene: TRBV4-1
d_gene: -
j_gene: TRBJ2-7
abundance: few
CDR3nt: TGCGCCAGCAGCCAAGATCTGACGGGGTTCGAGCAGTACTTC
CDR3aa: CASSQDLTGFEQYF

v_gene: TRBV19
d_gene: -
j_gene: TRBJ1-1
abundance: -
CDR3nt: TGTGCCAGTAGTGCTAAGAGGGACTCACCTCCAGCTTTCTTT
CDR3aa: CASSAKRDSPPAFF

v_gene: TRBV30
d_gene: TRBD1
j_gene: TRBJ2-7
abundance: -
CDR3nt: TGTGCCTGGGGGGACAGCTACGAGCAGTACTTC
CDR3aa: CAWGDSYEQYF

v_gene: TRBV6-5
d_gene: -
j_gene: TRBJ2-3
abundance: -
CDR3nt: TGTGCCAGCAGTTACTTATGGGGGGGCGATAAAGATACGCAGTATTTT
CDR3aa: CASSYLWGGDKDTQYF

v_gene: TRBV4-1
d_gene: -
j_gene: TRBJ2-5
abundance: -
CDR3nt: TGCGCCAGCAGCCAAGCCCCCCTCGAGGGTTACGCAGAGACCCAGTACTTC
CDR3aa: CASSQAPLEGYAETQYF

v_gene: TRBV7-2
d_gene: -
j_gene: TRBJ2-5
abundance: -
CDR3nt: TGTGCCAGCCAAGCCCGATGGGGGCGCCAAGAGACCCAGTACTTC
CDR3aa: CASQARWGRQETQYF

v_gene: TRBV24-1
d_gene: TRBD2
j_gene: TRBJ2-3
abundance: -
CDR3nt: TGTGCCACCAGTCCGCCCGCTAGCGGGACTTCAGATACGCAGTATTTT
CDR3aa: CATSPPASGTSDTQYF

v_gene: TRBV6-2/TRBV6-3
d_gene: -
j_gene: TRBJ2-2
abundance: -
CDR3nt: TGTGCCAGCAGTTCCGCGGCTACCGGGGAGCTGTTTTTT
CDR3aa: CASSSAATGELFF

v_gene: TRBV9
d_gene: TRBD1
j_gene: TRBJ1-2
abundance: -
CDR3nt: TGTGCCAGCAGCGTTAGCTCCGACAGGGGGCTAGGGGGCTACACCTTC
CDR3aa: CASSVSSDRGLGGYTF

v_gene: TRBV9
d_gene: -
j_gene: TRBJ2-1
abundance: -
CDR3nt: TGTGCCAGCCGGAGCGGAGACAATGAGCAGTTCTTC
CDR3aa: CASRSGDNEQFF

v_gene: TRBV7-6
d_gene: -
j_gene: TRBJ1-5
abundance: -
CDR3nt: TGTGCCAGCAGCTTAGAGGAGAGCAATCAGCCCCAGCATTTT
CDR3aa: CASSLEESNQPQHF

v_gene: TRBV4-2
d_gene: -
j_gene: TRBJ1-2
abundance: -
CDR3nt: TGTGCCAGCAGCCAACTATTACAGGGTAACGGGGTTGGTAACACCTTC
CDR3aa: CASSQLLQGNGVGNTF

v_gene: TRBV2
d_gene: TRBD1
j_gene: TRBJ1-1
abundance: -
CDR3nt: TGTGCCAGCAGTCGGGACAGTCAGAACACTGAAGCTTTCTTT
CDR3aa: CASSRDSQNTEAFF

v_gene: TRBV6-6
d_gene: -
j_gene: TRBJ1-5
abundance: -
CDR3nt: TGTGCCAGCAGTTACGGGGGGGACACTCAGCCCCAGCATTTT
CDR3aa: CASSYGGDTQPQHF

v_gene: TRBV30
d_gene: -
j_gene: TRBJ1-4
abundance: -
CDR3nt: TGTGCCTGGAGGGATTGGAGGGGCACGGGTGAAAAACTGTTTTTT
CDR3aa: CAWRDWRGTGEKLFF

v_gene: TRBV4-1
d_gene: -
j_gene: TRBJ1-2
abundance: -
CDR3nt: TGCGCCAGCAGCCAAGATTACAGGGAAACCTATGGCTACACCTTC
CDR3aa: CASSQDYRETYGYTF

v_gene: TRBV2
d_gene: -
j_gene: TRBJ1-2
abundance: few
CDR3nt: TGTGCCAGCAGTGAAATGCCAAACAATGGCTACACCTTC
CDR3aa: CASSEMPNNGYTF

v_gene: TRBV19
d_gene: -
j_gene: TRBJ1-1
abundance: -
CDR3nt: TGTGCCAGTAGTATTGGGGGCGCTGAAGCTTTCTTT
CDR3aa: CASSIGGAEAFF

v_gene: TRBV6-1
d_gene: TRBD1
j_gene: TRBJ1-5
abundance: -
CDR3nt: TGTGCCAGCAGTGAGGGGGACAGGGGATTCTATCAGCCCCAGCATTTT
CDR3aa: CASSEGDRGFYQPQHF

v_gene: TRBV27
d_gene: TRBD1
j_gene: TRBJ2-7
abundance: -
CDR3nt: TGTGCCAGCAGTTGGGGACAGGGTACCTACGAGCAGTACTTC
CDR3aa: CASSWGQGTYEQYF

v_gene: TRBV19
d_gene: TRBD1
j_gene: TRBJ2-7
abundance: -
CDR3nt: TGTGCCAGTAGCCTCCGTCGGGACAGGGACGAGCAGTACTTC
CDR3aa: CASSLRRDRDEQYF

v_gene: TRBV3-1/TRBV3-2
d_gene: -
j_gene: TRBJ1-1
abundance: -
CDR3nt: TGTGCCAGCAGCCGCCCGAGGGGGGGGCGGAACACTGAAGCTTTCTTT
CDR3aa: CASSRPRGGRNTEAFF

v_gene: TRBV6-1
d_gene: TRBD1
j_gene: TRBJ1-2
abundance: -
CDR3nt: TGTGCCAGCAGTGAACGGGACAGGGGGCGGCACGGCTACACCTTC
CDR3aa: CASSERDRGRHGYTF

v_gene: TRBV4-1
d_gene: -
j_gene: TRBJ1-1
abundance: -
CDR3nt: TGCGCCAGCAGCCCAGTCCTGAACACTGAAGCTTTCTTT
CDR3aa: CASSPVLNTEAFF

v_gene: TRBV4-1
d_gene: TRBD2
j_gene: TRBJ2-1
abundance: few
CDR3nt: TGCGCCAGCAGCCCGCGACTAGCGGCATTATACAATGAGCAGTTCTTC
CDR3aa: CASSPRLAALYNEQFF

v_gene: TRBV5-4
d_gene: -
j_gene: TRBJ2-1
abundance: -
CDR3nt: TGTGCCAGCAGCTTGGCCGACAGGTACAATGAGCAGTTCTTC
CDR3aa: CASSLADRYNEQFF

v_gene: TRBV7-6
d_gene: -
j_gene: TRBJ1-4
abundance: -
CDR3nt: TGTGCCAGCAGCTTAGGGCAGGGGAATGAAAAACTGTTTTTT
CDR3aa: CASSLGQGNEKLFF

v_gene: TRBV4-1
d_gene: -
j_gene: TRBJ1-2
abundance: -
CDR3nt: TGCGCCAGCAGCCCCCTGGAAAGGGAGTATGGCTACACCTTC
CDR3aa: CASSPLEREYGYTF

v_gene: TRBV2
d_gene: -
j_gene: TRBJ1-2
abundance: -
CDR3nt: TGTGCCAGCAGTCGCGATCCGACGGGTGGCTACACCTTC
CDR3aa: CASSRDPTGGYTF

v_gene: TRBV30
d_gene: -
j_gene: TRBJ2-7
abundance: -
CDR3nt: TGTGCCTGGAGTGTCCAGGGGCCCGAGCAGTACTTC
CDR3aa: CAWSVQGPEQYF

v_gene: TRBV5-6
d_gene: -
j_gene: TRBJ1-3
abundance: -
CDR3nt: TGTGCCAGCAGTGGCCAGGCCTACTCTGGAAACACCATATATTTT
CDR3aa: CASSGQAYSGNTIYF

v_gene: TRBV5-4
d_gene: TRBD1
j_gene: TRBJ1-6
abundance: -
CDR3nt: TGTGCCAGCAGCTCAGGACAGGGCTCGAATTCACCCCTCCACTTT
CDR3aa: CASSSGQGSNSPLHF

v_gene: TRBV14
d_gene: TRBD1
j_gene: TRBJ2-1
abundance: -
CDR3nt: TGTGCCAGCAGCCAAGATCAGACAGGGGGCTACAATGAGCAGTTCTTC
CDR3aa: CASSQDQTGGYNEQFF

v_gene: TRBV6-5
d_gene: -
j_gene: TRBJ2-7
abundance: -
CDR3nt: TGTGCCAGCAGGCCGACGGGTTTAAGCGACGAGCAGTACTTC
CDR3aa: CASRPTGLSDEQYF

v_gene: TRBV19
d_gene: -
j_gene: TRBJ2-1
abundance: -
CDR3nt: TGTGCCAGTAGTATCATGGAACAGGGATGGAATGAGCAGTTCTTC
CDR3aa: CASSIMEQGWNEQFF

v_gene: TRBV20-1
d_gene: -
j_gene: TRBJ1-1
abundance: -
CDR3nt: TGCAGTGCTCTCCCGAACACTGAAGCTTTCTTT
CDR3aa: CSALPNTEAFF

v_gene: TRBV9
d_gene: TRBD2
j_gene: TRBJ2-5
abundance: once
CDR3nt: TGTGCCAGCAGCGTAGCCGGGACTACCTTCTTAGAGACCCAGTACTTC
CDR3aa: CASSVAGTTFLETQYF

v_gene: TRBV7-3
d_gene: TRBD2
j_gene: TRBJ2-1
abundance: -
CDR3nt: TGTGCCAGCAGTATATCGGGAGGTGGCAATGAGCAGTTCTTC
CDR3aa: CASSISGGGNEQFF

v_gene: TRBV2
d_gene: -
j_gene: TRBJ2-1
abundance: -
CDR3nt: TGTGCCAGCAGTGAAAGGGGACACCGACATGAGCAGTTCTTC
CDR3aa: CASSERGHRHEQFF

v_gene: TRBV7-2
d_gene: -
j_gene: TRBJ1-3
abundance: -
CDR3nt: TGTGCCAGCAGCTTAGTTAGCACTGGGGGAAACACCATATATTTT
CDR3aa: CASSLVSTGGNTIYF

v_gene: TRBV7-9
d_gene: -
j_gene: TRBJ2-7
abundance: -
CDR3nt: TGTGCCAGCAGCCGACAGGTCTCCTACGAGCAGTACTTC
CDR3aa: CASSRQVSYEQYF

v_gene: TRBV6-2/TRBV6-3
d_gene: TRBD2
j_gene: TRBJ2-1
abundance: -
CDR3nt: TGTGCCAGCAGTTACCGGACTAGCGGCAATGAGCAGTTCTTC
CDR3aa: CASSYRTSGNEQFF

v_gene: TRBV7-8
d_gene: -
j_gene: TRBJ1-5
abundance: -
CDR3nt: TGTGCCAGCAGCTTAAGGGGCAGAGTTCAGCCCCAGCATTTT
CDR3aa: CASSLRGRVQPQHF

v_gene: TRBV27
d_gene: TRBD1
j_gene: TRBJ1-5
abundance: -
CDR3nt: TGTGCCAGCAGTTTAGCGACAGGGTTTGATCAGCCCCAGCATTTT
CDR3aa: CASSLATGFDQPQHF

v_gene: TRBV7-8
d_gene: TRBD1
j_gene: TRBJ1-1
abundance: -
CDR3nt: TGTGCCAGCAGCTCCTTACCGGACAGGGGAGCTGAAGCTTTCTTT
CDR3aa: CASSSLPDRGAEAFF

v_gene: TRBV2
d_gene: -
j_gene: TRBJ1-2
abundance: once
CDR3nt: TGTGCCAGCACGGGGAATGACTATGGCTACACCTTC
CDR3aa: CASTGNDYGYTF

v_gene: TRBV24-1
d_gene: -
j_gene: TRBJ2-1
abundance: -
CDR3nt: TGTGCCACCTCCCCGGGGGTGTTAACCGACAATGAGCAGTTCTTC
CDR3aa: CATSPGVLTDNEQFF

v_gene: TRBV7-8
d_gene: -
j_gene: TRBJ2-2
abundance: -
CDR3nt: TGTGCCAGCAGCTTAGCCGGAACAGGGAACACCGGGGAGCTGTTTTTT
CDR3aa: CASSLAGTGNTGELFF

v_gene: TRBV6-2/TRBV6-3
d_gene: -
j_gene: TRBJ1-2
abundance: few
CDR3nt: TGTGCCAGCAGTATATACAGGGAGTTGGATGGCTACACCTTC
CDR3aa: CASSIYRELDGYTF

v_gene: TRBV19
d_gene: -
j_gene: TRBJ2-2
abundance: -
CDR3nt: TGTGCCAGTAGTATAGAGACAGGTGCGAACACCGGGGAGCTGTTTTTT
CDR3aa: CASSIETGANTGELFF

v_gene: TRBV18
d_gene: TRBD2
j_gene: TRBJ2-1
abundance: -
CDR3nt: TGTGCCAGCTCACCACCGCGAGCGGGGAAGCAGTTCTTC
CDR3aa: CASSPPRAGKQFF

v_gene: TRBV3-1/TRBV3-2
d_gene: -
j_gene: TRBJ2-3
abundance: -
CDR3nt: TGTGCCAGCAGCCTAACAGATACGCAGTATTTT
CDR3aa: CASSLTDTQYF